This TCR beta chain was observed in a study of T cells in Graves' hyperthyroidism and ophthalmopathy. Turning to the study itself: Peripheral blood draws took place at initial diagnosis, ahead of any treatment.

What was amplified from RNA transcripts were TCR beta CDR3 regions. The TCR CDR3 first-round RT-PCR relied on the HTBI primer set. TCRdb re-analysed the multiplex PCR reads in MiXCR, keeping a single row per CDR3 protein. Of around 600,000 distinct CDR3 sequences listed, about a sixth are singletons. This clonotype was seen a few times. The V gene's germline CDR1 is MNHNS and CDR2 SASEGT. The V and J ends lost 6 bases and 1 base, in that order; junction bases with no gene match: 14. CDR3 length equals 19 residues. Each ophthalmopathy patient scored at least 3 on the Clinical Activity Score and at least 4 on NOSPECS grade, with duration under 3 months. Criteria for exclusion of patients were uncontrolled infection, other autoimmune disease, pregnancy or lactation. A roughly 9.3 ml volume of fresh peripheral blood provided the PBMCs.

Sequencing was done on a sample of blood. The clonotype originates from a woman between 40 and 50 years old with Graves' ophthalmopathy. The V call is TRBV6-1, the J call TRBJ2-3; 12 positions match TRBD2. The CDR3 DNA is TGTGCCAGCAGCGGACTAGCGGGGAGAGGTACGGTTGGCACAGATACGCAGTATTTT. This encodes CASSGLAGRGTVGTDTQYF.